This T cell receptor (beta chain) was retrieved from a study of blood T cell repertoires in COVID-19. Per the original data handling: Estimation of nucleated cell counts relied on the amplification of reference gene primers. This table comes from immunoSEQ multiplex PCR, and its TCRdb copy is limited to in-frame clones, with some not included. D and trimming come from the DNA, and the V and J calls and clone size come from that table. The table includes about 120,000 clones, 70% to 90% detected once. The table lists this clone with a few counts. This sequence originates from a man in his forties with acute or convalescent COVID-19. The sample comprised peripheral blood.

For the CDR3, the DNA is TGTGCCAGCAGCCAAGAAATACGGGACAGGTACTTCTATGGCTACACCTTC. Protein sequence: CASSQEIRDRYFYGYTF. The chain links TRBV4-2 to TRBJ1-2, with TRBD1 identical over 8 bases. Per the germline V gene, CDR1 is LGHNA and CDR2 is YNFKEQ. V shed 0 bases and J 4 bases; nucleotides not matched to a gene: 10. The CDR3 spans 17 residues.